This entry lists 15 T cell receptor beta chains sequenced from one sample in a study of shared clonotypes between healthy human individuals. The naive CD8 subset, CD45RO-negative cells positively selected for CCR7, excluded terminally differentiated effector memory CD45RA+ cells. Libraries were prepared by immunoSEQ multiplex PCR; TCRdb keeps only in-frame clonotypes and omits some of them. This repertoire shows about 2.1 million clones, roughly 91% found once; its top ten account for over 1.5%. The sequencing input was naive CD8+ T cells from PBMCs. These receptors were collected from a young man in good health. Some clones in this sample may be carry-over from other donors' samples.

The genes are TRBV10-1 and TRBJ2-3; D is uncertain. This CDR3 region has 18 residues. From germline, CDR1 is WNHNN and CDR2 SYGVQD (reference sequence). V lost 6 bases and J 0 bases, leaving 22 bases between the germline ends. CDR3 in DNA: TGCGCCAGCAGATGGCCCTTGTGTCGCGCGACTAGCACAGATACGCAGTATTTT. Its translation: CASRWPLCRATSTDTQYF.

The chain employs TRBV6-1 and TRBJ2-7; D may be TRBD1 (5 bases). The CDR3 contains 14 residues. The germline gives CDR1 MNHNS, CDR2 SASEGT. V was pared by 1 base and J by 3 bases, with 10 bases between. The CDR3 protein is CASSEGRGSYEQYF. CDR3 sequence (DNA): TGTGCCAGCAGTGAAGGAAGGGGAAGCTACGAGCAGTACTTC.

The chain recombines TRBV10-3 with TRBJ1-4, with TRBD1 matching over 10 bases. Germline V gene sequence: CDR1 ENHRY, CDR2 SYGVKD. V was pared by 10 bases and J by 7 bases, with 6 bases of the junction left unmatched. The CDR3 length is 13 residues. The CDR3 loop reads CASMGQGSEKLFF. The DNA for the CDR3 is TGTGCCAGCATGGGACAGGGGAGTGAAAAACTGTTTTTT.

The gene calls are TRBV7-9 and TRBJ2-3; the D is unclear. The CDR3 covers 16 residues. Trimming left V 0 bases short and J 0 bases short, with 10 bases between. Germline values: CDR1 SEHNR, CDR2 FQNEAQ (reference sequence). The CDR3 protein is CASSLAEGASTDTQYF. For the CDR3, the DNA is TGTGCCAGCAGCTTAGCGGAAGGCGCCAGCACAGATACGCAGTATTTT. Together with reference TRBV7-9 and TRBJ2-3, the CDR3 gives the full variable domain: DTGVSQNPRHKITKRGQNVTFRCDPISEHNRLYWYRQTLGQGPEFLTYFQNEAQLEKSRLLSDRFSAERPKGSFSTLEIQRTEQGDSAMYLCASSLAEGASTDTQYFGPGTRLTVL.

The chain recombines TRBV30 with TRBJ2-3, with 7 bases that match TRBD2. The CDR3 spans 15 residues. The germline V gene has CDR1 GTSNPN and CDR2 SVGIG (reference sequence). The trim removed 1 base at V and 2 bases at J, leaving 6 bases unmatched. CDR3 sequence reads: CAWSATSAVTDTQYF. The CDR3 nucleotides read TGTGCCTGGAGTGCAACTAGCGCGGTCACAGATACGCAGTATTTT.

CDR3 nucleotides: TGTGCCAGCAGCTTAGAGATAACAGGGGCTTGGGTTGGCTACACCTTC. Translation: CASSLEITGAWVGYTF. The gene calls are TRBV7-2 and TRBJ1-2; 7 bases fit TRBD1. This CDR3 has 16 amino acids. Germline CDR1 and CDR2: SGHTA and FQGNSA. J was trimmed by 7 bases and V by 1 base; bases with no gene match: 12.

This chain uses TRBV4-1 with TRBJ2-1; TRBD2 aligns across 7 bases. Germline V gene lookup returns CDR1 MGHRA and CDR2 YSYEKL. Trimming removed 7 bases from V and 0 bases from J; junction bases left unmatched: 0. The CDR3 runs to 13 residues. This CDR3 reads CASTSGSYNEQFF. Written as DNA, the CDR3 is TGCGCCAGCACTAGCGGCTCCTACAATGAGCAGTTCTTC.

The CDR3 region has the DNA TGCGCCAGCAGCCAAGATAAGGGGAGAAGCAATGAGCAGTTCTTC. This gives the protein CASSQDKGRSNEQFF. The chain is built from TRBV4-1 and TRBJ2-1, with D perhaps TRBD1 or TRBD2 (5 bases each). Trimming cost V 0 bases and J 6 bases, with 12 bases left between them. Germline V gene data show CDR1 as MGHRA and CDR2 as YSYEKL. The CDR3 has 15 residues.

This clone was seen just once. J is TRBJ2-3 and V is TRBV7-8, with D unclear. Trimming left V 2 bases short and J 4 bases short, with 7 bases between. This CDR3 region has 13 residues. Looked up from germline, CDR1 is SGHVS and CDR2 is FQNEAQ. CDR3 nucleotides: TGTGCCAGCAGCTTAAGGTGGGCAGATACGCAGTATTTT. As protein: CASSLRWADTQYF.

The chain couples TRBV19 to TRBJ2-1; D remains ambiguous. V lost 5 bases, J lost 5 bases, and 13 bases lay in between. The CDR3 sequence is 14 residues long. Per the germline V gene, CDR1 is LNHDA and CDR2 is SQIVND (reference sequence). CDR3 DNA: TGTGCCAGTAGTGATTGGAGAAAAAACAATGAGCAGTTCTTC. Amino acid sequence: CASSDWRKNNEQFF.

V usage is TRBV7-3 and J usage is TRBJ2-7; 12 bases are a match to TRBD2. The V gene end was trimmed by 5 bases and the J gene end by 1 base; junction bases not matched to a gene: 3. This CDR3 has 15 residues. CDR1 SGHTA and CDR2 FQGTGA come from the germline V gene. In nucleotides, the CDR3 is TGTGCCAGCAGCCTAGCGGGAGGGTCTTCCTACGAGCAGTACTTC. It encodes CASSLAGGSSYEQYF.

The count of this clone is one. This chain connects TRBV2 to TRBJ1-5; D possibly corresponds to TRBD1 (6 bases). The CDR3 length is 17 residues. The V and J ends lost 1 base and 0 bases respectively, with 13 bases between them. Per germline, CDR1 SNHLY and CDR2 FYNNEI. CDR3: CASSEDGTTYSNQPQHF. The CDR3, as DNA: TGTGCCAGCAGTGAAGATGGGACAACATATAGCAATCAGCCCCAGCATTTT.

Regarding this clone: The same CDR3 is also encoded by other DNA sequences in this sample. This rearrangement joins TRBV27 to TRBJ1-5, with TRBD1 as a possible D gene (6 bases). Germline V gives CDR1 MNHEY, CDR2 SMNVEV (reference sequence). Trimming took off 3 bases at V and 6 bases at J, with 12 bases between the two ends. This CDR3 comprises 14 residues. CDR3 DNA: TGTGCCAGCAGTTTTTGGGGGGGCTCTCAGCCCCAGCATTTT. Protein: CASSFWGGSQPQHF.

CDR3 DNA: TGTGCCATCAGTGAAAGGGGAATGGCAACTAATGAAAAACTGTTTTTT. Its protein is CAISERGMATNEKLFF. J is TRBJ1-4 and V is TRBV10-3; the D gene is possibly TRBD1 (5 bases). The CDR3 extends over 16 amino acids. Trimming shortened V by 3 bases and J by 0 bases, and 11 bases separated the two germline ends. From germline, CDR1 is ENHRY and CDR2 SYGVKD.

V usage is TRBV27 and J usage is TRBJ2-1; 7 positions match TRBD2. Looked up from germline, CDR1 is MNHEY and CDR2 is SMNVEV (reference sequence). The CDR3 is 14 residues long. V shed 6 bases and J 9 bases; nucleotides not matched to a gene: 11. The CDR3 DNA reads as TGTGCCAGCAGAGGCGGGAGCGAGTCGGGTGAGCAGTTCTTC. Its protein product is CASRGGSESGEQFF.